What follows are 3 T cell receptor beta chains derived from one specimen sequenced in a study of cytomegalovirus exposure and HLA in healthy donors. Vbeta (60) and Jbeta (13) primers were used in the PCR. Sequenced by immunoSEQ multiplex PCR; TCRdb stores in-frame clones only, minus some. The sample lists about 140,000 clones; approximately 71% were seen once. The sequencing sample was made of PBMCs. All receptors come from a man aged 25-45 years in good health and CMV-seropositive.

The chain recombines TRBV19 with TRBJ1-4, with TRBD1 matching over 7 bases. The trim removed 4 bases at V and 8 bases at J, leaving 10 bases unmatched. This CDR3 contains 15 residues. Germline values: CDR1 LNHDA, CDR2 SQIVND (reference sequence). The CDR3 is CASSTPTGLREKLFF. The CDR3 DNA reads as TGTGCCAGTAGTACCCCGACAGGGCTAAGGGAAAAACTGTTTTTT.

The CDR3 reads CASSLVLTSGSNEQFF. CDR3 sequence (DNA): TGCGCCAGCAGCTTGGTACTAACTAGCGGGAGCAATGAGCAGTTCTTC. The chain combines TRBV5-1 with TRBJ2-1; 11 bases match TRBD2. Germline loops: CDR1 SGHRS, CDR2 YFSETQ. The J segment lost 6 bases and the V segment lost 0 bases, leaving 5 bases of the junction unmatched. This CDR3 is 16 amino acids long.

The J gene is TRBJ1-2, the V gene TRBV28, with D hard to call. This CDR3 contains 12 residues. Germline V lookup: CDR1 MDHEN, CDR2 SYDVKM. The ends were cut back, 2 bases at V and 6 bases at J, with 7 bases in the middle. The DNA of the CDR3 is TGTGCCAGCAGTTTACAACAGCATGGCTACACCTTC. It specifies CASSLQQHGYTF.